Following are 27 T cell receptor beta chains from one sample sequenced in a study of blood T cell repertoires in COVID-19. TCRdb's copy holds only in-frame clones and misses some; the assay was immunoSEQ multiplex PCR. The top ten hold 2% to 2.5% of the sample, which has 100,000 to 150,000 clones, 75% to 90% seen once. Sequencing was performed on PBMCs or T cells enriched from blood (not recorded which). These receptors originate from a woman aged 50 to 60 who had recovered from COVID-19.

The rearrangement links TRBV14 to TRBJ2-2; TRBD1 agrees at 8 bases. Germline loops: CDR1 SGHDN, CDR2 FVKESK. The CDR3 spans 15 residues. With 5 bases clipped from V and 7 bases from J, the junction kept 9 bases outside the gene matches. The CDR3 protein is CASSTRTGRVGELFF. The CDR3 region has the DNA TGTGCCAGCAGCACCCGGACAGGGCGGGTCGGGGAGCTGTTTTTT.

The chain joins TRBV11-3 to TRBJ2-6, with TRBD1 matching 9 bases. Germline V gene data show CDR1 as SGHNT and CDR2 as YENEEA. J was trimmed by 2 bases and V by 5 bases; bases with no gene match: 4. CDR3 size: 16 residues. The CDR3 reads CASSPRTGAGANVLTF. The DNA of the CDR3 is TGTGCCAGCAGCCCCCGGACAGGGGCTGGGGCCAACGTCCTGACTTTC.

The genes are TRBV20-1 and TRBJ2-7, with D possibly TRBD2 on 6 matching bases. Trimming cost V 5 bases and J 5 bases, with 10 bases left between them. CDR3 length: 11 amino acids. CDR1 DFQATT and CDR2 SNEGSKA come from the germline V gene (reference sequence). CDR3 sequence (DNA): TGCAGTGCTGGAGGGCCCAACGAGCAGTACTTC. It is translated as CSAGGPNEQYF.

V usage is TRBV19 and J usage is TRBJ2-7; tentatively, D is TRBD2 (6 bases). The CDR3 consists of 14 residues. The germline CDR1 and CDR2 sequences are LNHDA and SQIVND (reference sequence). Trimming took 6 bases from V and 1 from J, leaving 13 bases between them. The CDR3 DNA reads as TGTGCCAGTAGCCTCCGGGACTCTTCCTACGAGCAGTACTTC. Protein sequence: CASSLRDSSYEQYF.

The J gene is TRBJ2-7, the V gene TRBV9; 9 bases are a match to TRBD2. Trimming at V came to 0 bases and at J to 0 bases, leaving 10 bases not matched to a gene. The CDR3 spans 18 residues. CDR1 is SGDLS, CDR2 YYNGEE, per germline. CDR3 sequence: CASSVGGDSRGGSYEQYF. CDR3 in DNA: TGTGCCAGCAGCGTAGGCGGGGACTCGCGGGGGGGCTCCTACGAGCAGTACTTC.

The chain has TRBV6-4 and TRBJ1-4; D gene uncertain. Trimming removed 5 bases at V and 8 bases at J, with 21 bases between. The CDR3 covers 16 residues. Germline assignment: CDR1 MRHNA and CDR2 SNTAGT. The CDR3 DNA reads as TGTGCCAGCAGTTACCATGGACTTTTTCTTGGAGAAAAACTGTTTTTT. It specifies CASSYHGLFLGEKLFF.

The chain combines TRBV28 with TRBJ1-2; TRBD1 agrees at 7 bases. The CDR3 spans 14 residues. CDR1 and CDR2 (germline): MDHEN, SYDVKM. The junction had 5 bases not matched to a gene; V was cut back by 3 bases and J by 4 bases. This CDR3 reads CASSLGPGGYGYTF. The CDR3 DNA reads TGTGCCAGCAGTTTGGGACCAGGGGGCTATGGCTACACCTTC.

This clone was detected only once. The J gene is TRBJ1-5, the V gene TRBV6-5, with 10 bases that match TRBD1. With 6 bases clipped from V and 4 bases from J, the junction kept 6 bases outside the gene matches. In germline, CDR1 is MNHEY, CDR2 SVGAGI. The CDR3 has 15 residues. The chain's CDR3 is CASSPTGGLNQPQHF. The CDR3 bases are TGTGCCAGCAGCCCGACAGGGGGCCTGAATCAGCCCCAGCATTTT.

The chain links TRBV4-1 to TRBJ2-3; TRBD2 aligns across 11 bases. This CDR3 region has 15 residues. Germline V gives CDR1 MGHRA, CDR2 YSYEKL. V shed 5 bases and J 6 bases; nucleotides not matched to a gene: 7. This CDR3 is CASSVLAGAVDTQYF. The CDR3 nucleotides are TGCGCCAGCAGCGTACTAGCGGGGGCTGTCGATACGCAGTATTTT.

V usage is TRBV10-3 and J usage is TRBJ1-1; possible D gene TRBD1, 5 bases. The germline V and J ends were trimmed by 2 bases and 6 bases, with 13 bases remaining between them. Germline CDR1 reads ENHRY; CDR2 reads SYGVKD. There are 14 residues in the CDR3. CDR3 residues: CAISEDSPGAEAFF. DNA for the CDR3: TGTGCCATCAGTGAGGACAGCCCGGGCGCTGAAGCTTTCTTT.

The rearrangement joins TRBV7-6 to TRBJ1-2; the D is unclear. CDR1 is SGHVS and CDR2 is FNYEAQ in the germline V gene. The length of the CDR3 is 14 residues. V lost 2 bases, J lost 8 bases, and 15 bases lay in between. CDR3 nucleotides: TGTGCCAGCAGCTTATCAGCGGAGGGAAGGGGCTACACCTTC. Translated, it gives CASSLSAEGRGYTF.

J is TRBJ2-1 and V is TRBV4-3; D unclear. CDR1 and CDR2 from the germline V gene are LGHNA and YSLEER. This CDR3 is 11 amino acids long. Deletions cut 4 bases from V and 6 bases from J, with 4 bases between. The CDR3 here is CASSRSNEQFF. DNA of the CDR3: TGCGCCAGCAGCCGGAGCAATGAGCAGTTCTTC.

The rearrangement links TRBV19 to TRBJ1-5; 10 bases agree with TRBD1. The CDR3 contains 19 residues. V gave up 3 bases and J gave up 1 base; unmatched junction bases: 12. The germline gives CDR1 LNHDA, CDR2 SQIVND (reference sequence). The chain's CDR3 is CASSMTRDRGSRSNQPQHF. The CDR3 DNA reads TGTGCCAGTAGTATGACAAGGGACAGGGGCTCACGAAGCAATCAGCCCCAGCATTTT.

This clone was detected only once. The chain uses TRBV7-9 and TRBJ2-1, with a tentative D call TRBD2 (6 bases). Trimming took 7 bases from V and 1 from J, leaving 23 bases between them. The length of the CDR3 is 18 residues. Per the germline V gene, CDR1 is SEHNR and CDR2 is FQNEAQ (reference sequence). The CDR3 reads CASNGARGGANSYNEQFF. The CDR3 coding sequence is TGTGCCAGCAATGGTGCAAGAGGCGGGGCCAATTCCTACAATGAGCAGTTCTTC. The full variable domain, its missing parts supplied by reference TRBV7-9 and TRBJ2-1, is DTGVSQNPRHKITKRGQNVTFRCDPISEHNRLYWYRQTLGQGPEFLTYFQNEAQLEKSRLLSDRFSAERPKGSFSTLEIQRTEQGDSAMYLCASNGARGGANSYNEQFFGPGTRLTVL.

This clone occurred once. CDR3 nucleotides: TGTGCCAGTAGTATAAAGGCGTTTGGAGAAGAGACCCAGTACTTC. Its translation is CASSIKAFGEETQYF. The chain couples TRBV19 to TRBJ2-5; D not resolved. The CDR3 is made up of 15 amino acids. Looked up from germline, CDR1 is LNHDA and CDR2 is SQIVND (reference sequence). Trimming cost V 2 bases and J 3 bases, with 13 bases left between them.

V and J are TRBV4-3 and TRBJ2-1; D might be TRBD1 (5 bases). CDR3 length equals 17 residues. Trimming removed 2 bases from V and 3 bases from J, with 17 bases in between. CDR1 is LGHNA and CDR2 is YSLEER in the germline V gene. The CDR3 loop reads CASSQQQDGSNYNEQFF. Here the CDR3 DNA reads TGCGCCAGCAGCCAACAACAGGACGGCTCTAACTACAATGAGCAGTTCTTC.

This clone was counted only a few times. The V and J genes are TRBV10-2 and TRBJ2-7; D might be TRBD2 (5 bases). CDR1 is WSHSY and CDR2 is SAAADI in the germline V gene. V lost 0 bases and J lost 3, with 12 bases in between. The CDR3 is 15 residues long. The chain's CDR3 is CASSESGKSLYEQYF. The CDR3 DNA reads TGCGCCAGCAGTGAGTCCGGGAAATCTCTCTACGAGCAGTACTTC.

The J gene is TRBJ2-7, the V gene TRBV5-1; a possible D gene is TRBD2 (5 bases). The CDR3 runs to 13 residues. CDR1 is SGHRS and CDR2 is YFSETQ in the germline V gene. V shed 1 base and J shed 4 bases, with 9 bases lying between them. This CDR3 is CASSLPGLYEQYF. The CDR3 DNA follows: TGCGCCAGCAGCTTGCCAGGACTTTACGAGCAGTACTTC.

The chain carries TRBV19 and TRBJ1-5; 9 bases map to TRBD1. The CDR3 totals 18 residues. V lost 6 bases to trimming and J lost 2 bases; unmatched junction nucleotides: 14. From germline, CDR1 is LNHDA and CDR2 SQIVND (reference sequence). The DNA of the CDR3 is TGTGCCAGTAGGCTGTGGGGACAGGGCGGTGAGGGCAATCAGCCCCAGCATTTT. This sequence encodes CASRLWGQGGEGNQPQHF.

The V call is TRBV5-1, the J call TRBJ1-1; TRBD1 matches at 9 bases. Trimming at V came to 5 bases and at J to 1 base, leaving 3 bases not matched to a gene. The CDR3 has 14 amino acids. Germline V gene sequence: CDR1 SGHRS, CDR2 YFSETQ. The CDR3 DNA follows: TGCGCCAGCAGAAAACAGGGGGCGAACACTGAAGCTTTCTTT. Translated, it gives CASRKQGANTEAFF.

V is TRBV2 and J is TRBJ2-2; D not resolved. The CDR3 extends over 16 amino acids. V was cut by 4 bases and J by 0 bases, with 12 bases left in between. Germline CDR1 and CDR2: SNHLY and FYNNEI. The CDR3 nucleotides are TGTGCCAGCAGTGTTCGAGCTGCACCGAACACCGGGGAGCTGTTTTTT. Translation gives CASSVRAAPNTGELFF.

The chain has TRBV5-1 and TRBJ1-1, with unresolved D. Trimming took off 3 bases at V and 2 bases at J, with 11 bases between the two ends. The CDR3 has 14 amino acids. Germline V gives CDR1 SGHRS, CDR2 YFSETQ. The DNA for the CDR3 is TGCGCCAGCAGCTACACCGGGGAAAACACTGAAGCTTTCTTT. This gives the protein CASSYTGENTEAFF.

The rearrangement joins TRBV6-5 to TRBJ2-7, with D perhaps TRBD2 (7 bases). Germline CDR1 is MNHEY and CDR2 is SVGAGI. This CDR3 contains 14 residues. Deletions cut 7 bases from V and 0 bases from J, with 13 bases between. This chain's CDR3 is CASTLGGGSYEQYF. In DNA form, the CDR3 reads TGTGCCAGCACCCTAGGGGGGGGCTCCTACGAGCAGTACTTC.

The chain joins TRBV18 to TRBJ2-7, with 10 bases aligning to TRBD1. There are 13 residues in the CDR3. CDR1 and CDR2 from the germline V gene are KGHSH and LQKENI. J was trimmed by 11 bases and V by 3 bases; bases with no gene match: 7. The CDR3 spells CASSPGQGTVEYF. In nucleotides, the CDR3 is TGTGCCAGCTCACCGGGACAGGGGACGGTGGAGTACTTC. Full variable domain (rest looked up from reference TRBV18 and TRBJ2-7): NAGVMQNPRHLVRRRGQEARLRCSPMKGHSHVYWYRQLPEEGLKFMVYLQKENIIDESGMPKERFSAEFPKEGPSILRIQQVVRGDSAAYFCASSPGQGTVEYFGPGTRLTVT.

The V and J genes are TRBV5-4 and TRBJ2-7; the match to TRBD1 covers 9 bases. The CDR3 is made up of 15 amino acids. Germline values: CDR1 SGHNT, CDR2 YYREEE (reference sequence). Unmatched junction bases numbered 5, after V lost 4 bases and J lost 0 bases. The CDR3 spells CASSIGQGNSYEQYF. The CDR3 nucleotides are TGTGCCAGCAGCATTGGACAGGGGAACTCCTACGAGCAGTACTTC.

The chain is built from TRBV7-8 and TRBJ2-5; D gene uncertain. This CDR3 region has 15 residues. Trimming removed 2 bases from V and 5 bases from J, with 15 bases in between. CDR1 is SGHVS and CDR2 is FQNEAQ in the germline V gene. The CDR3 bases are TGTGCCAGCAGCTTATGGGCTCGGTCCAGTGAGACCCAGTACTTC. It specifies CASSLWARSSETQYF. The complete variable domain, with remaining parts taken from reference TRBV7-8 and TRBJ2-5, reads GAGVSQSPRYKVAKRGQDVALRCDPISGHVSLFWYQQALGQGPEFLTYFQNEAQLDKSGLPSDRFFAERPEGSVSTLKIQRTQQEDSAVYLCASSLWARSSETQYFGPGTRLLVL.

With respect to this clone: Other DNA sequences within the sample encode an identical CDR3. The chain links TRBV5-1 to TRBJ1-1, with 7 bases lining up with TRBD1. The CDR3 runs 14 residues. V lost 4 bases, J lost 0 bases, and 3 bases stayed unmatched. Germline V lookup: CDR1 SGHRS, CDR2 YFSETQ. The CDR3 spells CASSLTGVNTEAFF. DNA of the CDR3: TGCGCCAGCAGCCTTACAGGGGTGAACACTGAAGCTTTCTTT.